A selection of T cell receptor beta chains follows, all from one sample in a study of blood T cell repertoires in COVID-19. Generated by immunoSEQ multiplex PCR, the TCRdb table keeps only in-frame clones and is missing some. The table lists 200,000 to 250,000 clones, 87% of them singletons. The sequencing input was PBMCs or T cells enriched from blood (not recorded which). The source of these receptors is a woman under 40 with acute COVID-19. Both conserved end residues are part of each CDR3. Each record gives: D gene, J gene, V gene, clone size, CDR3 DNA, CDR3 protein. The D gene is left open where the match is weak. The listing skips clone size in some rows; elsewhere it reads once, few, many or a size class.

TRBD1,TRBJ1-4,TRBV10-3,.,TGTGCCATCAGTGACAGGGGGCAGAGTGAAAAACTGTTTTTT,CAISDRGQSEKLFF
TRBD1,TRBJ2-7,TRBV5-1,.,TGCGCCAGCAGCTGGACAGGGAGCTCCTACGAGCAGTACTTC,CASSWTGSSYEQYF
TRBD1,TRBJ1-2,TRBV6-5,.,TGTGCCAGCAGTTACAGGGGGCAGCAGTATGGCTACACCTTC,CASSYRGQQYGYTF
.,TRBJ2-6,TRBV6-2/TRBV6-3,.,TGTGCCAGCAGTTCCCCGTTTCGACAGGAACCCCTCTCTGGGGCCAACGTCCTGACTTTC,CASSSPFRQEPLSGANVLTF
TRBD2,TRBJ2-7,TRBV5-1,.,TGCGCCAGCAGCCTAGCGGGGAAAACCTACGAGCAGTACTTC,CASSLAGKTYEQYF
.,TRBJ2-1,TRBV28,.,TGTGCCAGCAGTTTAAAGCCACGGAATGAGCAGTTCTTC,CASSLKPRNEQFF
TRBD1,TRBJ1-3,TRBV6-5,few,TGTGCCAGCACCGCTGACAGGGGGTCGGGAAACACCATATATTTT,CASTADRGSGNTIYF
.,TRBJ2-1,TRBV27,.,TGTGCCAGCAGTTTAGCTGGGGGCATTTGGAATGAGCAGTTCTTC,CASSLAGGIWNEQFF
.,TRBJ2-3,TRBV10-1,.,TGCGCCAGCAGTGAGTCAAGGGGCCGTGCAGATACGCAGTATTTT,CASSESRGRADTQYF
.,TRBJ2-3,TRBV2,.,TGTGCCAGCAGTGACCGGGATACGCAGTATTTT,CASSDRDTQYF
.,TRBJ1-1,TRBV28,few,TGTGCCAGCAGTTTTATAGGGGAAAATTCCGTAGCTTTCTTT,CASSFIGENSVAFF
TRBD1,TRBJ2-2,TRBV24-1,.,TGTGCCACAGGGACAGGGGCAACCACCGGGGAGCTGTTTTTT,CATGTGATTGELFF
.,TRBJ2-2,TRBV19,once,TGTGCCACCCTAGGGAGATCGAACACCGGGGAGCTGTTTTTT,CATLGRSNTGELFF
.,TRBJ2-5,TRBV19,.,TGTGCCAGTGCGTCCCAGGGCGGCAAGAGGACCCAGTACTTC,CASASQGGKRTQYF
.,TRBJ1-2,TRBV29-1,.,TGCAGCGTTCCGAACAGCCCAGTCTCCTATGGCTACACCTTC,CSVPNSPVSYGYTF
TRBD1,TRBJ1-2,TRBV5-6,.,TGTGCCAGCAGCCCCGGGACAGGGCTAGGCTATGGCTACACCTTC,CASSPGTGLGYGYTF
.,TRBJ2-1,TRBV7-9,.,TGTGCCAGCAGCGAGGAACCCGGGACACAATTCTACAATGAGCAGTTCTTC,CASSEEPGTQFYNEQFF
TRBD2,TRBJ2-7,TRBV7-2,.,TGTGCCAGCAGCTTAGCGTTTGGCGGGAGCGGGTCCTACGAGCAGTACTTC,CASSLAFGGSGSYEQYF
.,TRBJ2-7,TRBV11-2,.,TGTGCCAGCAGCTTTACCAGGGGCGGCGAGCAGTACTTC,CASSFTRGGEQYF
TRBD1,TRBJ2-1,TRBV7-8,.,TGTGCCAGCAGCGTCAATCTACAGGGGCATGAGCAGTTCTTC,CASSVNLQGHEQFF
.,TRBJ1-5,TRBV28,.,TGTGCCAGCATAGGCAGGGCCCCTCATCAGCCCCAGCATTTT,CASIGRAPHQPQHF
.,TRBJ1-4,TRBV15,.,TGTGCCACCAGCAGAGAACTGGGTGGGACTGGCGTAAAACTGTTTTTT,CATSRELGGTGVKLFF